The 28 T cell receptor beta chains below were found in one sample sequenced in a study of T cells in Graves' hyperthyroidism and ophthalmopathy. RNA transcripts served as the template for amplifying TCR beta CDR3 regions. The HTBI primer set served for first-round RT-PCR of the TCR CDR3. TCRdb fed the multiplex PCR reads into MiXCR, producing one record per CDR3 protein. The sample lists about 420,000 distinct CDR3 sequences, roughly 14% occurring once. The sample was blood. The receptor set was obtained from a woman aged 18-29 years with Graves' hyperthyroidism.

This clonotype was found a few times. The chain links TRBV12-3 or TRBV12-4 to TRBJ2-2, with 10 bases matching TRBD2. The CDR3 spans 15 residues. V dropped 4 bases and J dropped 5; count of bases not matched to a gene: 4. In DNA, the CDR3 is TGTGCCAGCAGTTACATAGCGGGGGGAACCGGGGAGCTGTTTTTT. It is translated as CASSYIAGGTGELFF.

There are a few counts of this clonotype. Lacking the conserved final phenylalanine or tryptophan, this CDR3 likely reflects a read error. The chain links TRBV25-1 to TRBJ2-5; no reliable D call. The CDR3 totals 13 residues. Looked up from germline, CDR1 is MGHDK and CDR2 is SYGVNS. V was pared by 5 bases and J by 0 bases, with 7 bases between. CDR3 in amino acids: CASSSRYQETQYL. The CDR3 DNA sequence: TGTGCCAGCAGTAGTCGGTACCAAGAGACCCAGTACTTA.

In this sample, this clonotype turned up many times. The chain links TRBV6-6 to TRBJ2-6; 12 nucleotides line up with TRBD2. This CDR3 contains 18 residues. V shed 0 bases, J shed 0 bases, and the junction held 0 bases outside the gene matches. Germline V lookup: CDR1 MNHNY, CDR2 SVGAGI (reference sequence). The CDR3 is CASSYSGLAGSGANVLTF. CDR3 coding DNA: TGTGCCAGCAGTTACTCGGGACTAGCGGGCTCTGGGGCCAACGTCCTGACTTTC.

This clonotype was seen more than once but under ten times. The junction does not match germline at one end; this may be a read error. This chain joins TRBV7-7 and TRBJ2-1; 9 bases match TRBD2. This CDR3 contains 16 residues. Per the germline V gene, CDR1 is SSHAT and CDR2 is FNYEAQ (reference sequence). The CDR3 sequence is CASSLVAGGPGNEQFF. The CDR3 DNA follows: TGTGCTAGCAGCTTAGTCGCGGGGGGGCCGGGGAATGAGCAGTTCTTC.

This chain links TRBV7-3 with TRBJ2-4; no clear D. V lost 1 base to trimming and J lost 5 bases, with 15 bases between them. This CDR3 region has 16 residues. Per the germline V gene, CDR1 is SGHTA and CDR2 is FQGTGA. The CDR3 DNA reads TGTGCCAGCAGCTTAAAGCAGGCTCCCCGGGAAAACATTCAGTACTTC. Translating it yields CASSLKQAPRENIQYF.

At least ten counts were recorded for this clonotype. The chain couples TRBV30 to TRBJ2-5; TRBD2 agrees at 7 bases. There are 14 residues in the CDR3. The J segment lost 5 bases and the V segment lost 2 bases, leaving 8 bases of the junction unmatched. The germline CDR1 and CDR2 sequences are GTSNPN and SVGIG (reference sequence). CDR3 DNA sequence: TGTGCCTGGAGTTCCCCGGGGGGTGGGGAGACCCAGTACTTC. Its protein is CAWSSPGGGETQYF.

This clonotype was seen ten or more times. CDR3 in DNA: TGCAGGGCGGGGGGACTATACAATGAGCAGTTCTTC. Its translation is CRAGGLYNEQFF. This rearrangement joins TRBV20-1 to TRBJ2-1, with 8 bases fitting TRBD2. Per germline, CDR1 DFQATT and CDR2 SNEGSKA (reference sequence). This CDR3 has 12 residues.

This clonotype has at least ten counts. V and J are TRBV2 and TRBJ2-1; 10 bases agree with TRBD2. This CDR3 comprises 15 residues. Germline values: CDR1 SNHLY, CDR2 FYNNEI. The ends lost 4 bases at V and 7 bases at J; junction bases unmatched: 7. The chain's CDR3 is CASSGEGLASNEQFF. DNA of the CDR3: TGTGCCAGCAGTGGGGAGGGACTAGCGTCGAATGAGCAGTTCTTC.

This clonotype came up a few times. A read error may produce the germline difference seen at one junction end. This sequence joins TRBV12-3 or TRBV12-4 and TRBJ1-5; the D gene is possibly TRBD1 (5 bases). CDR3 size: 13 residues. In DNA form, the CDR3 reads TGTGCCAGCAGTTTAAGGGGTAATCGGCCCCAGCATTTT. This codes for CASSLRGNRPQHF.

The V gene is TRBV7-2, the J gene TRBJ2-3; the match to TRBD2 covers 9 bases. Trimming took 5 bases from V and 1 from J; bases not matched to a gene: 4. Germline values: CDR1 SGHTA, CDR2 FQGNSA. There are 15 residues in the CDR3. This CDR3 reads CASSLLAGRTDTQYF. CDR3 sequence (DNA): TGTGCCAGCAGCCTTCTAGCGGGACGCACAGATACGCAGTATTTT.

This clonotype occurred many times. V usage is TRBV7-3 and J usage is TRBJ2-5, with D maybe TRBD1 (6 bases). V shed 1 base and J shed 5 bases, with 8 bases lying between them. Germline V gene sequence: CDR1 SGHTA, CDR2 FQGTGA. The CDR3 loop spans 13 amino acids. The CDR3 loop is CASSLIGGETQYF. DNA of the CDR3: TGTGCCAGCAGCTTAATTGGGGGCGAGACCCAGTACTTC.

The sample holds many counts of this clonotype. The J gene is TRBJ2-3, the V gene TRBV7-9; 9 bases map to TRBD2. The germline V gene encodes CDR1 SEHNR and CDR2 FQNEAQ (reference sequence). The CDR3 contains 15 residues. The V segment lost 5 bases and the J segment 1 base; nucleotides outside the gene matches: 4. This chain's CDR3 is CASSRTSDGTDTQYF. The CDR3 nucleotides are TGTGCCAGCAGCCGGACTAGCGACGGCACAGATACGCAGTATTTT. Complete variable domain (other parts from reference TRBV7-9 and TRBJ2-3): DTGVSQNPRHKITKRGQNVTFRCDPISEHNRLYWYRQTLGQGPEFLTYFQNEAQLEKSRLLSDRFSAERPKGSFSTLEIQRTEQGDSAMYLCASSRTSDGTDTQYFGPGTRLTVL.

In this sample, this clonotype turned up many times. The V gene is TRBV20-1, the J gene TRBJ2-7, with 9 bases matching TRBD1. The CDR3 runs 15 residues. CDR1 is DFQATT, CDR2 SNEGSKA, per germline (reference sequence). After removal of 3 bases from V and 6 bases from J, the junction contained 12 bases not matched to a gene. CDR3 DNA: TGCAGTGCTAGTGTTTTCGGGACAGGGTTAGTCGAGCAGTACTTC. Its translation: CSASVFGTGLVEQYF.

This clonotype was recorded many times. This rearrangement joins TRBV10-3 to TRBJ2-7; TRBD2 is a possible D gene (6 bases). Trimming left V 3 bases short and J 6 bases short, with 9 bases between. The CDR3 spans 12 residues. CDR1 and CDR2 from the germline V gene are ENHRY and SYGVKD. CDR3 region: CAISDGGAEQYF. For the CDR3, the DNA is TGTGCCATCAGTGATGGCGGGGCCGAGCAGTACTTC.

This clonotype has at least ten counts. The rearrangement joins TRBV12-3 or TRBV12-4 to TRBJ2-2; D not certain. V shed 3 bases and J shed 8 bases, with 10 bases lying between them. This CDR3 spans 13 amino acids. This CDR3 reads CASSFPPQGELFF. Written as DNA, the CDR3 is TGTGCCAGCAGTTTCCCTCCGCAGGGGGAGCTGTTTTTT.

This clonotype appeared many times. The V and J genes are TRBV3-1 and TRBJ1-2; no clear D. The CDR3 spans 13 residues. V was cut by 1 base and J by 8 bases, with 11 bases left in between. The V gene's germline CDR1 is LGHDT and CDR2 YNNKEL (reference sequence). In DNA form, the CDR3 reads TGTGCCAGCAGCCAAGTCCCACATTACGGCTACACCTTC. Protein product: CASSQVPHYGYTF.

The chain links TRBV18 to TRBJ2-1; no reliable D call. Germline V gene sequence: CDR1 KGHSH, CDR2 LQKENI. The germline V and J ends were trimmed by 2 bases and 2 bases, with 13 bases remaining between them. This CDR3 is 16 amino acids long. CDR3 nucleotides: TGTGCCAGCTCACCAGATGGCAGACGTGCCTACAATGAGCAGTTCTTC. Translating gives CASSPDGRRAYNEQFF.

This clonotype was seen ten or more times. The chain uses TRBV11-3 and TRBJ1-1, with D tentatively TRBD1 (6 bases). In germline, CDR1 is SGHNT, CDR2 YENEEA. Trimming pared 8 bases from V and 2 bases from J, leaving 15 bases between. This CDR3 has 14 amino acids. The CDR3 here is CASGSGQLNTEAFF. In DNA, the CDR3 is TGTGCCAGCGGGAGCGGACAGTTAAACACTGAAGCTTTCTTT.

The CDR3 loop reads CASSLGTSGSYSTDTQYF. The CDR3 coding sequence is TGTGCCAGCAGCTTAGGGACTAGCGGGAGCTATAGCACAGATACGCAGTATTTT. V usage is TRBV7-6 and J usage is TRBJ2-3; 13 positions match TRBD2. The J segment lost 0 bases and the V segment lost 1 base, leaving 4 bases of the junction unmatched. Germline values: CDR1 SGHVS, CDR2 FNYEAQ. The CDR3 consists of 18 residues.

At least ten counts were recorded for this clonotype. Written as DNA, the CDR3 is TGCAGTGCTGTTGCCGGGGACTATGGCTACACCTTC. It yields the protein CSAVAGDYGYTF. The genes are TRBV20-1 and TRBJ1-2, with D unclear. CDR1 is DFQATT, CDR2 SNEGSKA, per germline (reference sequence). This CDR3 comprises 12 residues. V was clipped by 5 bases and J by 3 bases, with 10 bases between them.

This clonotype was counted many times. Here the CDR3 DNA reads TGTGCCAGCAGCTTAACGGGGACTAGCTCCTACAATGAGCAGTTCTTC. It translates to CASSLTGTSSYNEQFF. The chain combines TRBV7-3 with TRBJ2-1; TRBD2 aligns across 8 bases. The CDR3 consists of 16 residues. The V and J ends lost 0 bases and 0 bases, in that order; junction bases with no gene match: 1. Germline assignment: CDR1 SGHTA and CDR2 FQGTGA.

This clonotype was counted many times. V and J are TRBV11-2 and TRBJ2-5, with TRBD2 matching 14 bases. Germline lookup yields CDR1 SGHAT and CDR2 FQNNGV. The J segment lost 4 bases and the V segment lost 1 base, leaving 5 bases of the junction unmatched. This CDR3 is 17 amino acids long. CDR3 bases: TGTGCCAGCAGCTTAGGGAGACTAGCGGGAGGGCGAGAGACCCAGTACTTC. The encoded protein is CASSLGRLAGGRETQYF.

This clonotype occurred many times. The chain links TRBV7-3 to TRBJ2-7; 10 bases map to TRBD1. With V trimmed by 3 bases and J by 2 bases, 4 bases remained unmatched. Germline CDR1 and CDR2: SGHTA and FQGTGA. The CDR3 consists of 15 residues. The CDR3 coding sequence is TGTGCCAGCAGCTTTACCGGGACAGGGGCCTACGAGCAGTACTTC. This encodes CASSFTGTGAYEQYF.

This clonotype was detected many times. The chain joins TRBV5-1 to TRBJ1-6, with TRBD1 matching 7 bases. The germline CDR1 and CDR2 sequences are SGHRS and YFSETQ. The J segment lost 10 bases and the V segment lost 4 bases, leaving 8 bases of the junction unmatched. This CDR3 is built from 14 residues. The CDR3 DNA reads as TGCGCCAGCAGCCGGGACAGTTCAAAGTCACCCCTCCACTTT. Amino acids: CASSRDSSKSPLHF.

The genes are TRBV20-1 and TRBJ1-6; 9 nucleotides match TRBD1. Germline CDR1 DFQATT, CDR2 SNEGSKA (reference sequence). This CDR3 comprises 14 residues. The junction had 8 bases not matched to a gene; V was cut back by 4 bases and J by 10 bases. For the CDR3, the DNA is TGCAGTGCTACCCGGGACAGGGAGCGCTCACCCCTCCACTTT. Translation gives CSATRDRERSPLHF.

The CDR3 DNA reads as TGTGCCATCAGTGAAGACAACTCTGGGGCCAACGTCCTGACTTTC. Translated: CAISEDNSGANVLTF. The chain links TRBV10-3 to TRBJ2-6, with D uncertain. The germline CDR1 and CDR2 sequences are ENHRY and SYGVKD. Trimming removed 3 bases at V and 0 bases at J, with 6 bases between. The CDR3 is 15 residues long.

At least ten counts were recorded for this clonotype. V is TRBV9 and J is TRBJ1-5; D call uncertain. The CDR3 runs to 16 residues. V shed 4 bases and J shed 0 bases, with 14 bases lying between them. Germline V lookup: CDR1 SGDLS, CDR2 YYNGEE. The CDR3 sequence is CASSTRDGYSNQPQHF. In nucleotides, the CDR3 is TGTGCCAGCAGCACACGTGACGGGTATAGCAATCAGCCCCAGCATTTT.

This clonotype was observed at least ten times. The chain is built from TRBV12-3 or TRBV12-4 and TRBJ1-4; D is possibly TRBD1 (6 bases). V was clipped by 4 bases and J by 4 bases, with 10 bases between them. CDR3 length: 14 residues. The CDR3 here is CASSSADSNEKLFF. For the CDR3, the DNA is TGTGCCAGCAGTTCGGCGGACAGTAATGAAAAACTGTTTTTT.